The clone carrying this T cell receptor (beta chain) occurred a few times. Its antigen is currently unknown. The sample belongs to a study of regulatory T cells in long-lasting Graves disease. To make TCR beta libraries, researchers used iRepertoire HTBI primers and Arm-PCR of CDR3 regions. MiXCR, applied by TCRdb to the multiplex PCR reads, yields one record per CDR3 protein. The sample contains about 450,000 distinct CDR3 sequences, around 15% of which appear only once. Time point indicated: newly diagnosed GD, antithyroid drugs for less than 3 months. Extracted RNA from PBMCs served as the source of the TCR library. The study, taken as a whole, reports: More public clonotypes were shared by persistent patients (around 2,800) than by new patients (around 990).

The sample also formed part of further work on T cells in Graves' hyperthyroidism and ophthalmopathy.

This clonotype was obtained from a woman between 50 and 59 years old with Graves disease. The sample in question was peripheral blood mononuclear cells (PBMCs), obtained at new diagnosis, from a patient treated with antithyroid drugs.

The CDR3 is CASSEDPLGTQYEQYF. CDR3 nucleotide sequence: TGTGCCAGCAGTGAAGACCCCCTGGGTACTCAATACGAGCAGTACTTC. The rearrangement joins TRBV6-1 to TRBJ2-7; D is unclear. Germline-derived CDR1 and CDR2 are MNHNS and SASEGT. V lost 1 base to trimming and J lost 4 bases, with 17 bases between them. This CDR3 comprises 16 residues.